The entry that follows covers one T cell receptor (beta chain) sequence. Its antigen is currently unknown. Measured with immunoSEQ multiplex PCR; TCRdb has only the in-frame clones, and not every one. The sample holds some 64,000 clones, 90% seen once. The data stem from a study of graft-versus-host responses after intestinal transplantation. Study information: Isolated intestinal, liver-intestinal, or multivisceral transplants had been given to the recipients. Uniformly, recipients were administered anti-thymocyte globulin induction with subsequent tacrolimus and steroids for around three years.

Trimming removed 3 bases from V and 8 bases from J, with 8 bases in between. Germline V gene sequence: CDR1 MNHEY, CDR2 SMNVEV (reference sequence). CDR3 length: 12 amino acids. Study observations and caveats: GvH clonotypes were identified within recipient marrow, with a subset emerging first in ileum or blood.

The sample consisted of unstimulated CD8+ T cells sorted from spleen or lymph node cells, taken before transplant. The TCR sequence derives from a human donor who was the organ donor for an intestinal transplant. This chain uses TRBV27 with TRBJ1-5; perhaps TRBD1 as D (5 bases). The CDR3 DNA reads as TGTGCCAGCAGTTTCCCGGGGGAGCCCCAGCATTTT. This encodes CASSFPGEPQHF.